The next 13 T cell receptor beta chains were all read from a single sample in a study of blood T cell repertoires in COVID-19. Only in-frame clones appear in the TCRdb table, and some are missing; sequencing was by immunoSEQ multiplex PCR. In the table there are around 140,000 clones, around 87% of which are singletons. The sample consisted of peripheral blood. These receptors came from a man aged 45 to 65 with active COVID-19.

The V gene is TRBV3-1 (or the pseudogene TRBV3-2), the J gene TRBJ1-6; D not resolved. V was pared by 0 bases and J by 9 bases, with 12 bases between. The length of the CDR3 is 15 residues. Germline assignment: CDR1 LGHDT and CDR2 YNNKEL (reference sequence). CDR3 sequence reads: CASSQDWAGGSPLHF. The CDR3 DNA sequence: TGTGCCAGCAGCCAAGATTGGGCAGGAGGTTCACCCCTCCACTTT.

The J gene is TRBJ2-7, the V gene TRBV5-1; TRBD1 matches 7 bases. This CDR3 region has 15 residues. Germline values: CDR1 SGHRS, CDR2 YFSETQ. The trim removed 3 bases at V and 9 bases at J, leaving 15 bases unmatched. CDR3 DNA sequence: TGCGCCAGCAGCTCGGGGAACAGGGGACCAAGAGTGCAGTACTTC. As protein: CASSSGNRGPRVQYF. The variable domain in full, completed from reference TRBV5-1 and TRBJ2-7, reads KAGVTQTPRYLIKTRGQQVTLSCSPISGHRSVSWYQQTPGQGLQFLFEYFSETQRNKGNFPGRFSGRQFSNSRSEMNVSTLELGDSALYLCASSSGNRGPRVQYFGPGTRLTVT.

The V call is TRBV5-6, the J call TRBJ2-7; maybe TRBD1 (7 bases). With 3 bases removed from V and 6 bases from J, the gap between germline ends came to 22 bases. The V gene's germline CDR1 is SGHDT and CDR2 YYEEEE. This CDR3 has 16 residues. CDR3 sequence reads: CASSSYRGGGALEQYF. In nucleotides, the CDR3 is TGTGCCAGCAGCTCTTACAGGGGAGGAGGGGCCCTCGAGCAGTACTTC. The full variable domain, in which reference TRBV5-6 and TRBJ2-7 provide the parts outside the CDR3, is DAGVTQSPTHLIKTRGQQVTLRCSPKSGHDTVSWYQQALGQGPQFIFQYYEEEERQRGNFPDRFSGHQFPNYSSELNVNALLLGDSALYLCASSSYRGGGALEQYFGPGTRLTVT.

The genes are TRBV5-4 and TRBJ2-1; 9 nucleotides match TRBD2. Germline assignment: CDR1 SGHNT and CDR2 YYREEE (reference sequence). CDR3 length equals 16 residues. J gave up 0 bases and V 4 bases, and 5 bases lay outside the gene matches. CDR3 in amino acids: CASSRDSGGSYNEQFF. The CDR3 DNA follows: TGTGCCAGCAGCCGGGATAGCGGGGGCTCCTACAATGAGCAGTTCTTC.

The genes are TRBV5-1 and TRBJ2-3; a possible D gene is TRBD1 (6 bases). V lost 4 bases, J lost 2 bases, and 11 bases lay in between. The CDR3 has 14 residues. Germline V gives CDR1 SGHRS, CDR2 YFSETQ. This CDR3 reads CASSTRGNTDTQYF. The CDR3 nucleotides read TGCGCCAGCAGCACCAGGGGAAACACAGATACGCAGTATTTT.

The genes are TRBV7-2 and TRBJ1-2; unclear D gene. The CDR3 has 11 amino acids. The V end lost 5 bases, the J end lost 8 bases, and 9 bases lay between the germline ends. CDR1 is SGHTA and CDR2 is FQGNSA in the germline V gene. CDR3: CASSTTRGYTF. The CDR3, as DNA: TGTGCCAGCAGCACTACGAGGGGCTACACCTTC.

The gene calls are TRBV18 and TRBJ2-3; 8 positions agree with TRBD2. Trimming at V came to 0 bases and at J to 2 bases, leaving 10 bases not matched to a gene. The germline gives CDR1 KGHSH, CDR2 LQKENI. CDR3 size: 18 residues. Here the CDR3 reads CASSPPGLAGGLTDTQYF. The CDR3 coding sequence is TGTGCCAGCTCACCACCAGGACTGGCGGGGGGACTCACAGATACGCAGTATTTT.

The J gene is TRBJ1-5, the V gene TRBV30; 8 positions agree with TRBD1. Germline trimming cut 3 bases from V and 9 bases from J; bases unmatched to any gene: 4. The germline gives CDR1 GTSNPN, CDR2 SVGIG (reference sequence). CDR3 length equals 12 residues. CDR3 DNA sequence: TGTGCCTGGAGCGGACAGGGTGGGCCCCAGCATTTT. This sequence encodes CAWSGQGGPQHF.

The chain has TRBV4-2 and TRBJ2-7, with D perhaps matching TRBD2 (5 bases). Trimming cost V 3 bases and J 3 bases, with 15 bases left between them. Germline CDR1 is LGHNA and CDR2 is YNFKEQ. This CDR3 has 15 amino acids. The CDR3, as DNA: TGTGCCAGCAGCCATCCCGGGCCGGGGAACTACGAGCAGTACTTC. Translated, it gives CASSHPGPGNYEQYF.

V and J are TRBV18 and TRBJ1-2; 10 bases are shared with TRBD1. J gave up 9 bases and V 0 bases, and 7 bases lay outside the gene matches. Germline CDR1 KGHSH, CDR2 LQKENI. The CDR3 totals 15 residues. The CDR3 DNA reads TGTGCCAGCTCACCACCAGGAGGACAGGGGGGAAGCTACACCTTC. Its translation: CASSPPGGQGGSYTF.

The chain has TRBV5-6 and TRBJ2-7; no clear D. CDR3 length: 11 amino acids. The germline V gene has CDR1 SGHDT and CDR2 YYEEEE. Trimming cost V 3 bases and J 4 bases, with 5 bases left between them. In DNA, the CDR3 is TGTGCCAGCAGCTCCACTTACGAGCAGTACTTC. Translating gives CASSSTYEQYF.

The CDR3 region is CSAPGGVTQYF. In DNA, the CDR3 is TGCAGTGCTCCTGGAGGCGTTACGCAGTATTTT. V usage is TRBV20-1 and J usage is TRBJ2-3; weak D call: TRBD2 (5 bases). The V and J ends lost 5 bases and 8 bases respectively, with 11 bases between them. Germline V gene sequence: CDR1 DFQATT, CDR2 SNEGSKA (reference sequence). This CDR3 has 11 amino acids.

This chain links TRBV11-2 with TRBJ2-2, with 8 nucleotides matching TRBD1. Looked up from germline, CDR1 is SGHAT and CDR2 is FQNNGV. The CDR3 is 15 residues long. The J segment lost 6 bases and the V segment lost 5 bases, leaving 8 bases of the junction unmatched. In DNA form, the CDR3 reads TGTGCCAGCAGCCGGACAGGGCCTAAGGCCGGGGAGCTGTTTTTT. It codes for CASSRTGPKAGELFF.